Reported below is one TCR beta chain. Its specificity is unknown. CDR3 size: 14 residues. In germline, CDR1 is SGHVS, CDR2 FQNEAQ. V was cut by 5 bases and J by 12 bases, with 20 bases left in between. These data belong to a study of T cells in Graves' hyperthyroidism and ophthalmopathy. Across the whole study: Initial diagnosis, before any treatment, was when peripheral blood was collected.

Findings and limits, study-wide: A model of 13 V-J features distinguished ophthalmopathy from stable hyperthyroidism.

Thyroid ultrasound, orbital computed tomography, clinical symptoms, and serum thyroxine and TRAb underpinned diagnoses. Using RNA transcripts as the source, TCR beta CDR3 regions were amplified. The HTBI primer set drove a first-round RT-PCR of the TCR CDR3. TCRdb independently ran MiXCR on the multiplex PCR reads; one entry per CDR3 protein. The sample contains hundreds of thousands of distinct CDR3 sequences, 12% to 15% of which appear only once. The chain combines TRBV7-8 with TRBJ2-1; D is ambiguous. The sample was blood. The sequence derives from a woman aged 18-29 years with Graves' hyperthyroidism. DNA for the CDR3: TGTGCCAGCAGCCGACCCCTCGGGCCCCTCGGGCAGTTCTTC. It is translated as CASSRPLGPLGQFF.